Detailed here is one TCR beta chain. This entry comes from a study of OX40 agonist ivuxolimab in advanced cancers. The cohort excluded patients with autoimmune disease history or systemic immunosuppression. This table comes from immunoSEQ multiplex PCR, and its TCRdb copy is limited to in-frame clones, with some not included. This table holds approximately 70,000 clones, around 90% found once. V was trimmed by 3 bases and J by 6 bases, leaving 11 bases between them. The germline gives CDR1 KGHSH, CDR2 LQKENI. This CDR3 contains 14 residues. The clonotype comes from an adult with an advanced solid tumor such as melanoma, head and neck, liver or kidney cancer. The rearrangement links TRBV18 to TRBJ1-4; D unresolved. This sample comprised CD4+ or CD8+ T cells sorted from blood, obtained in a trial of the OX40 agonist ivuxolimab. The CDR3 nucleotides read TGTGCCAGCTCACCTGGCCTTGGGGATGAAAAACTGTTTTTT. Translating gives CASSPGLGDEKLFF. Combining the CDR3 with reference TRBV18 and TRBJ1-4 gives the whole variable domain NAGVMQNPRHLVRRRGQEARLRCSPMKGHSHVYWYRQLPEEGLKFMVYLQKENIIDESGMPKERFSAEFPKEGPSILRIQQVVRGDSAAYFCASSPGLGDEKLFFGSGTQLSVL.